These 9 T cell receptor beta chains were all obtained from the same sample, sequenced in a study of Graves' ophthalmopathy and Graves' hyperthyroidism (dated by TCRdb to 2016 to 2018). The instrument given in TCRdb is Illumina HiSeq 2000. For repertoire sequencing, TCR beta CDR3 regions were amplified from RNA transcripts. The first round of RT-PCR was done with HTBI primers and the Qiagen OneStep RT-PCR kit, and was followed by a second round of multiplex PCR, then size selection and purification. TCRdb reworked the public reads: Q25 trimming with fastp, MiXCR clone assembly, productive beta chains retained. Duplicate CDR3 protein sequences are folded into a single record with the most common DNA and genes. Recorded for this sample are 600,000 to 700,000 distinct CDR3 sequences; more than 40% of them occurred a single time. Around 3% of the sample belongs to the ten largest clones. The sample comprised peripheral blood. The source of these receptors is an adult man with Graves' ophthalmopathy.

In this sample, this clonotype turned up a few times. The chain employs TRBV7-2 and TRBJ2-2; TRBD1 aligns across 8 bases. Germline V lookup: CDR1 SGHTA, CDR2 FQGNSA. CDR3 length: 15 residues. The ends lost 5 bases at V and 3 bases at J; junction bases unmatched: 5. DNA of the CDR3: TGTGCCAGCAGCCCCGGACAGGGCTACACCGGGGAGCTGTTTTTT. This encodes CASSPGQGYTGELFF.

The table lists this clonotype with many counts. The chain links TRBV29-1 to TRBJ2-5; tentatively, D is TRBD1 (5 bases). CDR1 and CDR2 from the germline V gene are SQVTM and ANQGSEA. The CDR3 is made up of 14 amino acids. Trimming removed 6 bases from V and 4 bases from J, with 18 bases in between. The CDR3 sequence is CSVNTPWGGETQYF. In DNA, the CDR3 is TGCAGCGTGAATACCCCGTGGGGCGGAGAGACCCAGTACTTC. Full variable domain (outside the CDR3, taken from reference TRBV29-1 and TRBJ2-5): SAVISQKPSRDICQRGTSLTIQCQVDSQVTMMFWYRQQPGQSLTLIATANQGSEATYESGFVIDKFPISRPNLTFSTLTVSNMSPEDSSIYLCSVNTPWGGETQYFGPGTRLLVL.

This clonotype was detected many times. V gene TRBV7-6 combines with J gene TRBJ2-5; D tentatively reads TRBD1 or TRBD2 (5 bases each). This CDR3 region has 15 residues. Trimming cost V 7 bases and J 1 base, with 16 bases left between them. CDR1 is SGHVS and CDR2 is FNYEAQ in the germline V gene. CDR3 coding DNA: TGTGCCAGCACCCCAAAGTGGGACCCCCAAGAGACCCAGTACTTC. It yields the protein CASTPKWDPQETQYF.

V and J are TRBV25-1 and TRBJ2-3; D uncertain. V shed 4 bases and J shed 6 bases, with 14 bases lying between them. This CDR3 is 14 amino acids long. Germline loops: CDR1 MGHDK, CDR2 SYGVNS. In DNA, the CDR3 is TGTGCCAGCAGTGTAGGACGGACCCCTGATACGCAGTATTTT. Translated, it gives CASSVGRTPDTQYF.

J is TRBJ2-7 and V is TRBV7-6; 7 bases agree with TRBD1. This CDR3 has 14 amino acids. Germline trimming cut 6 bases from V and 0 bases from J; bases unmatched to any gene: 5. CDR1 and CDR2 from the germline V gene are SGHVS and FNYEAQ. In nucleotides, the CDR3 is TGTGCCAGCAGTCTGCACAGGGGCTCCTACGAGCAGTACTTC. Translated: CASSLHRGSYEQYF.

This clonotype came up many times. The chain employs TRBV14 and TRBJ2-7, with D hard to call. The germline gives CDR1 SGHDN, CDR2 FVKESK. V lost 3 bases and J lost 0, with 6 bases in between. This CDR3 spans 13 amino acids. DNA for the CDR3: TGTGCCAGCAGCCATGGGGTCTCCTACGAGCAGTACTTC. It is translated as CASSHGVSYEQYF.

The sample holds many counts of this clonotype. The chain employs TRBV2 and TRBJ2-7; D gene unclear. The V and J ends lost 2 bases and 4 bases respectively, with 6 bases between them. Germline V gene data show CDR1 as SNHLY and CDR2 as FYNNEI. The CDR3 contains 12 residues. CDR3 loop: CASSELGYEQYF. DNA of the CDR3: TGTGCCAGCAGTGAACTCGGTTACGAGCAGTACTTC. Looking up the rest from reference TRBV2 and TRBJ2-7 gives the full variable domain: EPEVTQTPSHQVTQMGQEVILRCVPISNHLYFYWYRQILGQKVEFLVSFYNNEISEKSEIFDDQFSVERPDGSNFTLKIRSTKLEDSAMYFCASSELGYEQYFGPGTRLTVT.

This clonotype was counted ten times or more. Mismatch with germline at one junction end may stem from a read error. Here the CDR3 DNA reads TGTGCCAGCAGCATAGCCCCTGCCTATGGCTACACCTTC. This sequence encodes CASSIAPAYGYTF. The chain links TRBV7-9 to TRBJ1-2; D remains ambiguous. The V gene's germline CDR1 is SEHNR and CDR2 FQNEAQ (reference sequence). This CDR3 is 13 amino acids long.

Notes on this clonotype: A much larger clonotype is one base distant, so this may be a read error. The genes are TRBV9 and TRBJ1-5, with 8 bases matching TRBD1. Germline V gives CDR1 SGDLS, CDR2 YYNGEE. There are 15 residues in the CDR3. The CDR3 loop is CASSLGWTGNRPQHF. The CDR3 DNA sequence: TGTGCCAGCAGTTTAGGGTGGACAGGGAATCGGCCCCAGCATTTT.